The sequence of this TCR beta chain was determined in a study of CD8 T cells in Susac syndrome. An amount of RNA that ranged from roughly 0.5 to 1 ug was reverse transcribed with random hexamers. An immunoSEQ multiplex PCR generated amplified TCR beta CDR3 products spanning 54 Vbeta and 13 Jbeta. TCRdb reprocessed the immunoSEQ multiplex PCR reads with MiXCR, giving one entry per CDR3 protein. The top ten hold 0.095% to 0.15% of the sample, which has under 200,000 distinct CDR3 sequences, about 96% seen once. This CDR3 is 14 amino acids long. Source material: CD4+ T cells from PBMCs. The TCR comes from a human donor with Susac syndrome. This rearrangement joins TRBV21-1 to TRBJ2-3. TRBV21-1 is recorded as a pseudogene. The CDR3 here is CASSKLESTDTQYF. The CDR3 region has the DNA TGTGCCAGCAGCAAACTAGAGAGCACAGATACGCAGTATTTT.